Below are 28 T cell receptor beta chains sequenced from a single sample in a study of blood T cell repertoires in COVID-19. TCRdb's copy holds only in-frame clones and misses some; the assay was immunoSEQ multiplex PCR. The sample lists about 160,000 clones, about 80% occurring once. The sequenced material came from peripheral blood. The receptors stem from a man between 60 and 70 years old with acute or convalescent COVID-19.

V gene TRBV7-3 combines with J gene TRBJ2-6, with 7 bases that match TRBD1. Germline V gene data show CDR1 as SGHTA and CDR2 as FQGTGA. This CDR3 comprises 15 residues. Trimming cost V 3 bases and J 2 bases; bases outside gene matches: 1. This chain's CDR3 is CASSFDRAGANVLTF. The CDR3 DNA reads TGTGCCAGCAGCTTCGACAGGGCTGGGGCCAACGTCCTGACTTTC. Full variable domain (missing parts from reference TRBV7-3 and TRBJ2-6): GAGVSQTPSNKVTEKGKYVELRCDPISGHTALYWYRQSLGQGPEFLIYFQGTGAADDSGLPNDRFFAVRPEGSVSTLKIQRTERGDSAVYLCASSFDRAGANVLTFGAGSRLTVL.

The J gene is TRBJ1-2, the V gene TRBV10-2, with 9 bases lining up with TRBD1. Trimming cost V 7 bases and J 7 bases; bases outside gene matches: 10. The germline gives CDR1 WSHSY, CDR2 SAAADI. The CDR3 length is 14 residues. CDR3 nucleotide sequence: TGCGCCAGCACCCCTGGACAGGGGAGTCGTGGCTACACCTTC. This encodes CASTPGQGSRGYTF.

The chain combines TRBV18 with TRBJ1-2, with no clear D. The CDR3 is 16 amino acids. V shed 0 bases and J shed 14 bases, with 25 bases lying between them. CDR1 KGHSH and CDR2 LQKENI come from the germline V gene. CDR3 residues: CASSPPSRGVNYGLTF. CDR3 in DNA: TGTGCCAGCTCACCACCGTCTCGGGGAGTAAACTATGGCTTGACCTTC. The whole variable domain, remainder taken from reference TRBV18 and TRBJ1-2, is NAGVMQNPRHLVRRRGQEARLRCSPMKGHSHVYWYRQLPEEGLKFMVYLQKENIIDESGMPKERFSAEFPKEGPSILRIQQVVRGDSAAYFCASSPPSRGVNYGLTFGSGTRLTVV.

The chain carries TRBV7-8 and TRBJ2-5, with a possible D match to TRBD1 (6 bases). The CDR3 is 15 amino acids. V was shortened by 5 bases and J by 2 bases, with 15 bases between the two germline ends. Germline V lookup: CDR1 SGHVS, CDR2 FQNEAQ. The CDR3 reads CASSVTAGQQETQYF. The CDR3 DNA reads as TGTGCCAGCAGCGTTACCGCCGGACAGCAAGAGACCCAGTACTTC.

This rearrangement joins TRBV19 to TRBJ2-3, with D perhaps matching TRBD1 (6 bases). There are 16 residues in the CDR3. Trimming took 6 bases from V and 2 from J, leaving 18 bases between them. Germline lookup yields CDR1 LNHDA and CDR2 SQIVND (reference sequence). In nucleotides, the CDR3 is TGTGCCAGTAGCGAGACCGGGACAAGTACCACAGATACGCAGTATTTT. It yields the protein CASSETGTSTTDTQYF.

This chain connects TRBV4-1 to TRBJ1-5; 9 positions match TRBD1. After removal of 5 bases from V and 6 bases from J, the junction contained 8 bases not matched to a gene. Looked up from germline, CDR1 is MGHRA and CDR2 is YSYEKL. The CDR3 sequence is 15 residues long. Here the CDR3 reads CASSSTGGASQPQHF. CDR3 nucleotide sequence: TGCGCCAGCAGCTCCACAGGGGGCGCGTCTCAGCCCCAGCATTTT.

The chain recombines TRBV5-4 with TRBJ2-1, with D possibly being TRBD2 (5 bases). This CDR3 region has 12 residues. Trimming cost V 2 bases and J 6 bases, with 6 bases left between them. In germline, CDR1 is SGHNT, CDR2 YYREEE (reference sequence). The CDR3 is CASSFGVNEQFF. DNA for the CDR3: TGTGCCAGCAGCTTCGGGGTCAATGAGCAGTTCTTC.

This sequence joins TRBV5-4 and TRBJ1-4; D may be TRBD1 (6 bases). CDR3 size: 14 residues. V lost 4 bases and J 4 bases, leaving 11 bases between the germline ends. Germline V gene sequence: CDR1 SGHNT, CDR2 YYREEE (reference sequence). This CDR3 is CASSRDNFNEKLFF. The DNA of the CDR3 is TGTGCCAGCAGCAGGGACAACTTTAATGAAAAACTGTTTTTT.

The J gene is TRBJ2-2, the V gene TRBV4-2; D gene uncertain. V lost 6 bases and J lost 1, with 6 bases in between. Germline V gene sequence: CDR1 LGHNA, CDR2 YNFKEQ. The CDR3 has 13 amino acids. CDR3 in amino acids: CASREQNTGELFF. The CDR3 nucleotides are TGTGCCAGCAGGGAGCAGAACACCGGGGAGCTGTTTTTT.

This sequence joins TRBV29-1 and TRBJ2-2, with D tentatively TRBD1 (6 bases). The CDR3 runs to 14 residues. Germline V gene lookup returns CDR1 SQVTM and CDR2 ANQGSEA. Trimming took off 7 bases at V and 4 bases at J, with 16 bases between the two ends. CDR3 in DNA: TGCAGCGGGGAACAGGGTGTCGGCACCGGGGAGCTGTTTTTT. Encoded protein: CSGEQGVGTGELFF.

This sequence joins TRBV15 and TRBJ1-2, with D perhaps matching TRBD1 (5 bases). There are 14 residues in the CDR3. The ends were cut back, 1 base at V and 11 bases at J, with 17 bases in the middle. CDR1 LNHNV and CDR2 YYDKDF come from the germline V gene (reference sequence). The chain's CDR3 is CATSRGTSDQEYTF. CDR3 nucleotide sequence: TGTGCCACCAGCAGAGGGACATCGGACCAGGAATACACCTTC.

The table lists this clone with a few counts. The chain has TRBV11-2 and TRBJ2-7; 7 nucleotides agree with TRBD1. V trimming: 4 bases; J trimming: 1 base; junction bases outside the gene matches: 7. The CDR3 contains 15 residues. The germline CDR1 and CDR2 sequences are SGHAT and FQNNGV. The CDR3 reads CASSSRDSLSYEQYF. DNA of the CDR3: TGTGCCAGCAGCTCCCGGGACAGCCTATCCTACGAGCAGTACTTC.

J is TRBJ2-7 and V is TRBV27; TRBD1 matches at 8 bases. The CDR3 length is 15 residues. The germline CDR1 and CDR2 sequences are MNHEY and SMNVEV (reference sequence). Trimming cost V 5 bases and J 6 bases; bases outside gene matches: 12. The CDR3 sequence is CASSLLQGAAGEQYF. The DNA for the CDR3 is TGTGCCAGCAGTCTGCTTCAGGGGGCGGCAGGCGAGCAGTACTTC.

The chain has TRBV27 and TRBJ2-2, with a possible D match to TRBD1 (6 bases). This CDR3 region has 14 residues. V shed 6 bases and J shed 8 bases, with 16 bases lying between them. Looked up from germline, CDR1 is MNHEY and CDR2 is SMNVEV (reference sequence). DNA for the CDR3: TGTGCCAGCAGAAGTGGGGCAGGGGTAGGGGAGCTGTTTTTT. It codes for CASRSGAGVGELFF.

The chain recombines TRBV7-3 with TRBJ1-2; the match to TRBD1 covers 7 bases. Germline loops: CDR1 SGHTA, CDR2 FQGTGA. V shed 6 bases and J 0 bases; nucleotides not matched to a gene: 4. The CDR3 runs to 14 residues. CDR3 in amino acids: CASSTGQANYGYTF. The DNA of the CDR3 is TGTGCCAGCAGTACCGGACAGGCTAACTATGGCTACACCTTC. The complete variable domain, with remaining parts taken from reference TRBV7-3 and TRBJ1-2, reads GAGVSQTPSNKVTEKGKYVELRCDPISGHTALYWYRQSLGQGPEFLIYFQGTGAADDSGLPNDRFFAVRPEGSVSTLKIQRTERGDSAVYLCASSTGQANYGYTFGSGTRLTVV.

Here the CDR3 reads CASSLGATNEKLFF. In nucleotides, the CDR3 is TGTGCCAGCAGTCTCGGTGCAACTAATGAAAAACTGTTTTTT. The rearrangement uses TRBV2 and TRBJ1-4; D not resolved. V lost 5 bases to trimming and J lost 0 bases, with 7 bases between them. Germline V lookup: CDR1 SNHLY, CDR2 FYNNEI. The CDR3 runs to 14 residues.

V usage is TRBV6-2 or TRBV6-3 and J usage is TRBJ1-1, with 7 bases fitting TRBD1. The V segment lost 0 bases and the J segment 0 bases; nucleotides outside the gene matches: 4. Germline assignment: CDR1 MNHEY and CDR2 SVGEGT. This CDR3 contains 16 residues. The CDR3 region has the DNA TGTGCCAGCAGTTACTCGGGACAGTTTATGAACACTGAAGCTTTCTTT. As protein: CASSYSGQFMNTEAFF.

The chain joins TRBV14 to TRBJ2-1, with 7 bases fitting TRBD1. The CDR3 runs to 15 residues. The germline V gene encodes CDR1 SGHDN and CDR2 FVKESK. After removal of 6 bases from V and 0 bases from J, the junction contained 5 bases not matched to a gene. The CDR3 DNA follows: TGTGCCAGCAGGCCGACAGGGAGCTCCTACAATGAGCAGTTCTTC. Its protein is CASRPTGSSYNEQFF.

The chain employs TRBV7-9 and TRBJ1-2; a possible D gene is TRBD1 (5 bases). The CDR3 has 16 amino acids. CDR1 and CDR2 (germline): SEHNR, FQNEAQ (reference sequence). The V and J ends lost 3 bases and 1 base respectively, with 15 bases between them. The CDR3 bases are TGTGCCAGCAGCTTGCGGTCCTCGACAGTTAACTATGGCTACACCTTC. It specifies CASSLRSSTVNYGYTF.

The chain uses TRBV29-1 and TRBJ2-7; the match to TRBD1 covers 8 bases. From germline, CDR1 is SQVTM and CDR2 ANQGSEA. This CDR3 spans 14 amino acids. J lost 4 bases, V lost 1 base, and 6 bases had no gene match. The CDR3 DNA sequence: TGCAGCGTTGAAGCCGGGACAGGAAATTACGAGCAGTACTTC. Encoded protein: CSVEAGTGNYEQYF.

This chain joins TRBV6-1 and TRBJ1-2; tentative D call: TRBD1 (5 bases). Trimming removed 3 bases at V and 5 bases at J, with 16 bases between. Germline V gene lookup returns CDR1 MNHNS and CDR2 SASEGT. The CDR3 runs to 15 residues. The CDR3 region is CASSESGRLTYGYTF. CDR3 in DNA: TGTGCCAGCAGTGAGTCAGGGCGACTTACATATGGCTACACCTTC.

The V and J genes are TRBV19 and TRBJ1-5, with D possibly TRBD1 on 5 matching bases. Trimming removed 1 base at V and 0 bases at J, with 7 bases between. The CDR3 loop spans 15 amino acids. Per the germline V gene, CDR1 is LNHDA and CDR2 is SQIVND (reference sequence). CDR3 residues: CASSIGGGSNQPQHF. The CDR3 region has the DNA TGTGCCAGTAGTATAGGGGGGGGTAGCAATCAGCCCCAGCATTTT.

The CDR3 loop is CASSYNPRGGNLPGANVLTF. CDR3 nucleotide sequence: TGTGCCAGCAGTTACAACCCGAGGGGAGGGAACCTTCCTGGGGCCAACGTCCTGACTTTC. The rearrangement links TRBV6-2 or TRBV6-3 to TRBJ2-6, with TRBD2 matching over 7 bases. V was pared by 2 bases and J by 2 bases, with 15 bases of the junction left unmatched. The V gene's germline CDR1 is MNHEY and CDR2 SVGEGT. This CDR3 spans 20 amino acids.

V and J are TRBV5-5 and TRBJ1-5; D remains ambiguous. CDR1 SGHKS and CDR2 YYEKEE come from the germline V gene (reference sequence). The CDR3 spans 17 residues. The ends were cut back, 0 bases at V and 0 bases at J, with 13 bases in the middle. The CDR3 sequence: CASSLVAGLNSNQPQHF. In DNA, the CDR3 is TGTGCCAGCAGCTTGGTCGCAGGACTAAATAGCAATCAGCCCCAGCATTTT.

This clone was picked up one time. V is TRBV27 and J is TRBJ2-7; possible D gene TRBD2, 5 bases. Trimming cost V 10 bases and J 2 bases, with 18 bases left between them. Per germline, CDR1 MNHEY and CDR2 SMNVEV (reference sequence). This CDR3 comprises 14 residues. The CDR3 region is CAIINRDVTYEQYF. CDR3 nucleotides: TGTGCCATCATTAACCGGGATGTTACCTACGAGCAGTACTTC.

The chain is built from TRBV5-1 and TRBJ2-7; 9 nucleotides agree with TRBD1. V shed 4 bases, J shed 6 bases, and the junction held 11 bases outside the gene matches. The CDR3 length is 15 residues. Germline assignment: CDR1 SGHRS and CDR2 YFSETQ. CDR3 nucleotides: TGCGCCAGCAGCCCCTCCGGGACAGGGTCGGTCGAGCAGTACTTC. It yields the protein CASSPSGTGSVEQYF.

The table lists this clone with many counts. The same CDR3 also results from other DNA sequences found in this sample. CDR3 sequence: CASSLAGTGNSPLHF. The CDR3 DNA follows: TGCGCCAGCAGCTTGGCCGGGACTGGGAATTCACCCCTCCACTTT. The chain recombines TRBV5-1 with TRBJ1-6; tentative D call: TRBD1 (5 bases). Germline V lookup: CDR1 SGHRS, CDR2 YFSETQ. The CDR3 has 15 residues. The V and J ends lost 0 bases and 7 bases respectively, with 11 bases between them.

The chain recombines TRBV25-1 with TRBJ2-1; 9 positions agree with TRBD2. V dropped 4 bases and J dropped 3; count of bases not matched to a gene: 13. CDR1 and CDR2 from the germline V gene are MGHDK and SYGVNS. The CDR3 totals 18 residues. CDR3 residues: CASSGKPLAGRLYNEQFF. DNA for the CDR3: TGTGCCAGCAGTGGAAAACCCCTAGCGGGGAGACTCTACAATGAGCAGTTCTTC.